The 13 T cell receptor beta chains below come from one sample, sequenced in a study of blood T cells in healthy people across ages. With a J-beta primer mix and a sample-barcoded 5' primer, a second PCR ran about 7 to 12 cycles. One entry per CDR3 protein results from TCRdb running MiXCR on the 5' RACE reads. The sample has about 840,000 distinct CDR3 sequences, 25% to 35% seen once; the top ten hold about 10%. The same sample was also used in a study of T cells of mothers and their children.

The sample was blood. These receptors were collected from a woman aged 40 to 55 in good health.

This clonotype has only a few counts. This chain connects TRBV7-2 to TRBJ1-1; no clear D gene. CDR1 and CDR2 (germline): SGHTA, FQGNSA. Between the trimmed V and J ends, which lost 3 bases and 10 bases, there was a span of 15 bases. The CDR3 runs 13 residues. The CDR3 coding sequence is TGTGCCAGCAGCTTGCCGGGCGGAGGACGAGCTTTCTTT. Amino acids: CASSLPGGGRAFF.

The chain joins TRBV5-1 to TRBJ2-7, with D uncertain. V shed 5 bases and J shed 7 bases, with 13 bases lying between them. CDR1 is SGHRS and CDR2 is YFSETQ in the germline V gene. The CDR3 is made up of 12 amino acids. Here the CDR3 reads CASRITVGEQYF. In DNA, the CDR3 is TGCGCCAGCAGAATAACCGTGGGGGAGCAGTACTTC.

CDR3 residues: CASSLARQGPEVMNTEAFF. In DNA, the CDR3 is TGTGCCAGCAGCTTAGCCCGACAGGGGCCGGAGGTAATGAACACTGAAGCTTTCTTT. The rearrangement uses TRBV7-2 and TRBJ1-1; TRBD1 matches 8 bases. V was pared by 0 bases and J by 0 bases, with 12 bases of the junction left unmatched. CDR1 SGHTA and CDR2 FQGNSA come from the germline V gene. The CDR3 has 19 residues. The entire variable domain, with the rest obtained from reference TRBV7-2 and TRBJ1-1, is as follows: GAGVSQSPSNKVTEKGKDVELRCDPISGHTALYWYRQSLGQGLEFLIYFQGNSAPDKSGLPSDRFSAERTGGSVSTLTIQRTQQEDSAVYLCASSLARQGPEVMNTEAFFGQGTRLTVV.

The rearrangement links TRBV20-1 to TRBJ2-5; possible D gene TRBD1, 8 bases. V was cut by 3 bases and J by 4 bases, with 18 bases left in between. The V gene's germline CDR1 is DFQATT and CDR2 SNEGSKA (reference sequence). The CDR3 sequence is 15 residues long. The CDR3, as DNA: TGCAGTGCTAGTAGAAGGACAGGGAGGGCAGAGACCCAGTACTTC. It yields the protein CSASRRTGRAETQYF.

Concerning this clonotype itself: This may come from a read error, since a much larger clone is one base off. This rearrangement joins TRBV19 to TRBJ1-2; 7 nucleotides agree with TRBD1. Germline V lookup: CDR1 LNHDA, CDR2 SQIVND (reference sequence). Trimming took 4 bases from V and 4 from J; bases not matched to a gene: 6. This CDR3 is built from 14 residues. The CDR3 nucleotides read TGTGCCAGTAGTAGGGACAGAAGGGTCTATGGCTACACCTTC. Its protein is CASSRDRRVYGYTF.

This clonotype was found a few times. The chain uses TRBV5-1 and TRBJ2-5; no clear D gene. The CDR3 totals 14 residues. V was pared by 0 bases and J by 1 base, with 7 bases between. Germline-derived CDR1 and CDR2 are SGHRS and YFSETQ. CDR3: CASSLVLFQETQYF. The CDR3 nucleotides read TGCGCCAGCAGCTTGGTACTTTTCCAAGAGACCCAGTACTTC.

This clonotype was seen only once. A single base separates this from a much larger clone, so it may be a read error. The chain joins TRBV28 to TRBJ2-7; D may correspond to TRBD1 or TRBD2 (6 bases each). Per germline, CDR1 MDHEN and CDR2 SYDVKM. This CDR3 contains 14 residues. Trimming took 7 bases from V and 7 from J, leaving 20 bases between them. The CDR3, as DNA: TGTGCCAGCAAGCCGGTGGGGGGACACAATGAGCAGTACTTC. Its translation: CASKPVGGHNEQYF.

With regard to this clonotype: One base away lies a much larger clone, so this may be a sequencing read error. The CDR3 coding sequence is TGCAGCGTTGGGCGAGCGGGGGAGTACGAGCAGTACTTC. It translates to CSVGRAGEYEQYF. This chain joins TRBV29-1 and TRBJ2-7, with 8 bases that match TRBD2. V lost 4 bases to trimming and J lost 4 bases; unmatched junction nucleotides: 6. In germline, CDR1 is SQVTM, CDR2 ANQGSEA. The CDR3 spans 13 residues.

The genes are TRBV12-3 or TRBV12-4 and TRBJ1-5; 7 bases map to TRBD1. The CDR3 spans 15 residues. V shed 2 bases and J 7 bases; nucleotides not matched to a gene: 8. CDR3 protein: CASSLSGGGRQPQHF. The CDR3 DNA follows: TGTGCCAGCAGTTTATCAGGGGGGGGAAGGCAGCCCCAGCATTTT.

In regard to this clonotype: Compared with germline, one end of the junction differs, possibly owing to a read error. The rearrangement links TRBV7-7 to TRBJ2-6, with D perhaps matching TRBD2 (7 bases). Germline CDR1 is SSHAT and CDR2 is FNYEAQ (reference sequence). This CDR3 contains 16 residues. CDR3 nucleotides: TGTGCTAGCAGCTTACGGGGGGCGGAAGGGGCCAACGTCCCGACTTTC. It encodes CASSLRGAEGANVPTF.

This clonotype was observed at least ten times. The rearrangement links TRBV4-1 to TRBJ2-7; D could derive from TRBD1 or TRBD2 (6 bases each). Germline V lookup: CDR1 MGHRA, CDR2 YSYEKL. V was cut by 1 base and J by 2 bases, with 18 bases left in between. This CDR3 has 17 residues. CDR3 sequence: CASSQGRAGQQTYEQYF. The CDR3 DNA reads TGCGCCAGCAGCCAAGGGAGGGCAGGACAGCAGACCTACGAGCAGTACTTC.

This clonotype was detected only a few times. This chain connects TRBV20-1 to TRBJ2-3; D is perhaps TRBD2 (5 bases). Trimming took off 1 base at V and 1 base at J, with 9 bases between the two ends. The CDR3 extends over 14 amino acids. In germline, CDR1 is DFQATT, CDR2 SNEGSKA (reference sequence). The CDR3 loop reads CSARARGRTDTQYF. The CDR3 DNA reads TGCAGTGCTAGAGCCCGGGGTCGCACAGATACGCAGTATTTT.

This chain links TRBV12-3 or TRBV12-4 with TRBJ1-5; D remains unclear. The CDR3 contains 13 residues. The CDR3 nucleotides are TGTACCACCCGAGGTTTTAGCAATCAGCCCCAGCATTTT. It specifies CTTRGFSNQPQHF.